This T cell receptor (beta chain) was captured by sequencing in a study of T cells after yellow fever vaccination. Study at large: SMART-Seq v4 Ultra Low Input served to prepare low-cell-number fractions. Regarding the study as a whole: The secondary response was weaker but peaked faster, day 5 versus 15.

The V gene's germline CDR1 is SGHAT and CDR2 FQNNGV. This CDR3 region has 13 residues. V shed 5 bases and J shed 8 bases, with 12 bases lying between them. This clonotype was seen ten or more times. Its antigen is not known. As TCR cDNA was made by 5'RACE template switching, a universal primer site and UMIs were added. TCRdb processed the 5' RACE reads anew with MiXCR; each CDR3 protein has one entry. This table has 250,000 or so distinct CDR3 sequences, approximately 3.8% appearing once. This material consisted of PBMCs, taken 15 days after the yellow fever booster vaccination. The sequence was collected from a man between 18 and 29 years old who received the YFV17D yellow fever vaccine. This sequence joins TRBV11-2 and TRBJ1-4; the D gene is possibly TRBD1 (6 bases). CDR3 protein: CASSAQGGEKLFF. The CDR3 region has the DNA TGTGCCAGCAGCGCACAGGGAGGGGAAAAACTGTTTTTT.